This is a list of T cell receptor beta chains from one sample in a study of T cell responses to AZD1222 COVID-19 vaccine. The assay was immunoSEQ multiplex PCR, and TCRdb's table has in-frame clones only and misses some. This table has tens of thousands of clones, 88% appearing once. Sequenced material: peripheral blood, taken 28 days after the second AZD1222 dose. The receptor source for this set is an adult who received the AZD1222 COVID-19 vaccine. Both conserved end residues are part of each CDR3. D genes are given only for firm matches. Size is stated for part of the rows, as once, few or many counts, or as a class when the clone is expanded.

CDR3 protein | CDR3 DNA | V gene | clone size | J gene | D gene
CASTPGHPNQPQHF | TGTGCCAGTACCCCGGGACACCCAAATCAGCCCCAGCATTTT | TRBV19 | NA | TRBJ1-5 | NA
CATSSVRDRLYTF | TGTGCCACCAGCTCGGTCCGTGACCGCTTGTACACCTTC | TRBV24-1 | NA | TRBJ1-2 | NA
CASSLEDRRNGYTF | TGTGCCAGCAGCTTAGAGGACAGGCGGAATGGCTACACCTTC | TRBV7-9 | NA | TRBJ1-2 | TRBD1
CASSPLVSTGELFF | TGTGCCAGCAGCCCCCTAGTGAGCACCGGGGAGCTGTTTTTT | TRBV11-2 | NA | TRBJ2-2 | NA
CASSRQGTNYGYTF | TGTGCCAGCAGCCGACAGGGGACAAACTATGGCTACACCTTC | TRBV9 | NA | TRBJ1-2 | TRBD1
CASSRSRGTDTQYF | TGTGCCAGCAGCCGGTCAAGAGGGACAGATACGCAGTATTTT | TRBV25-1 | NA | TRBJ2-3 | NA
CASSAVVAGGHEQFF | TGTGCCAGCAGCGCGGTCGTAGCGGGAGGGCACGAGCAGTTCTTC | TRBV9 | NA | TRBJ2-1 | TRBD2
CASSSEGLAGYNEQFF | TGTGCCAGCAGCTCCGAGGGACTAGCGGGGTACAATGAGCAGTTCTTC | TRBV11-2 | NA | TRBJ2-1 | TRBD2
CASSQDAGSGANVLTF | TGCGCCAGCAGCCAAGACGCAGGTTCTGGGGCCAACGTCCTGACTTTC | TRBV4-3 | NA | TRBJ2-6 | NA
CASSYNVGLVDEQFF | TGTGCCAGCAGTTACAATGTCGGACTAGTAGATGAGCAGTTCTTC | TRBV6-2/TRBV6-3 | NA | TRBJ2-1 | TRBD2
CASSLLVGDTQYF | TGTGCCAGCAGTTTATTAGTTGGAGATACGCAGTATTTT | TRBV27 | NA | TRBJ2-3 | NA
CASSPASGSSYEQYF | TGCGCCAGCAGCCCAGCTAGCGGGAGTTCCTACGAGCAGTACTTC | TRBV5-1 | NA | TRBJ2-7 | TRBD2
CASSPQDGANYGYTF | TGTGCCAGCAGCCCGCAGGACGGAGCTAACTATGGCTACACCTTC | TRBV27 | NA | TRBJ1-2 | NA
CASSETRTGPYEQYF | TGTGCCAGCAGTGAAACCCGAACAGGACCCTACGAGCAGTACTTC | TRBV6-1 | NA | TRBJ2-7 | NA
CASTRRPGAGGKEQYF | TGTGCCAGCACTCGTAGGCCGGGGGCAGGGGGGAAGGAGCAGTACTTC | TRBV6-4 | NA | TRBJ2-7 | NA
CASSGGEGSYGYTF | TGTGCCAGCAGCGGAGGAGAGGGGTCCTATGGCTACACCTTC | TRBV3-1/TRBV3-2 | NA | TRBJ1-2 | NA
CASSLWGGTEAFF | TGTGCCAGCAGCTTATGGGGGGGCACTGAAGCTTTCTTT | TRBV7-2 | NA | TRBJ1-1 | NA
CAPRGSGETQYF | TGTGCCCCCAGAGGGTCGGGGGAGACCCAGTACTTC | TRBV21-1 | NA | TRBJ2-5 | NA
CASSRQGGRNEQFF | TGTGCCAGCAGCAGACAGGGTGGGAGGAATGAGCAGTTCTTC | TRBV27 | NA | TRBJ2-1 | NA
CASSQDLHDRTDTQYF | TGTGCCAGCAGCCAAGATTTGCACGACCGGACAGATACGCAGTATTTT | TRBV4-2 | NA | TRBJ2-3 | NA
CASSVGMNYGYTF | TGTGCCAGCAGCGTAGGTATGAACTATGGCTACACCTTC | TRBV9 | NA | TRBJ1-2 | NA
CASSQNRDSNQPQHF | TGTGCCAGCAGCCAAAACCGGGATAGCAATCAGCCCCAGCATTTT | TRBV16 | NA | TRBJ1-5 | NA
CASSSQTPNTEAFF | TGTGCCAGCAGCTCCCAAACACCGAACACTGAAGCTTTCTTT | TRBV7-2 | NA | TRBJ1-1 | NA
CASSKGAGGKGDEQFF | TGTGCCAGCAGCAAAGGTGCAGGGGGAAAGGGCGATGAGCAGTTCTTC | TRBV21-1 | once | TRBJ2-1 | NA
CASSYSQGRGGYTF | TGTGCCAGCAGTTACTCGCAGGGAAGGGGTGGCTACACCTTC | TRBV6-5 | NA | TRBJ1-2 | NA
CASSRAGNQPQHF | TGTGCCAGCTCCCGGGCCGGGAACCAGCCCCAGCATTTT | TRBV18 | NA | TRBJ1-5 | NA
CASSLRAGNQPQHF | TGTGCCAGCAGCCTAAGGGCCGGCAATCAGCCCCAGCATTTT | TRBV7-2 | once | TRBJ1-5 | NA
CASSFTGTGGYEQYF | TGTGCCAGCAGTTTCACCGGGACAGGGGGCTACGAGCAGTACTTC | TRBV27 | NA | TRBJ2-7 | TRBD1
CASSTLKDTEAFF | TGTGCCAGCTCAACCTTAAAGGACACTGAAGCTTTCTTT | TRBV18 | NA | TRBJ1-1 | NA
CASSPLGNQGARTEAFF | TGTGCCAGCTCACCACTCGGAAACCAGGGGGCGCGCACTGAAGCTTTCTTT | TRBV18 | NA | TRBJ1-1 | TRBD1
CASSPGVAGGPDTQYF | TGTGCCAGCAGCCCTGGGGTAGCGGGAGGGCCGGATACGCAGTATTTT | TRBV7-9 | once | TRBJ2-3 | TRBD2
CASSLWGEENEKLFF | TGTGCCAGCAGCTTATGGGGCGAAGAGAATGAAAAACTGTTTTTT | TRBV7-9 | NA | TRBJ1-4 | NA
CASSISRTPTDTQYF | TGTGCCAGTAGTATCTCCAGGACGCCCACAGATACGCAGTATTTT | TRBV19 | NA | TRBJ2-3 | NA
CASSIVKDFSNQPQHF | TGTGCCAGTAGTATAGTCAAGGATTTTAGCAATCAGCCCCAGCATTTT | TRBV19 | NA | TRBJ1-5 | NA
CASSSLPGQLAGNYGYTF | TGTGCCAGCAGTTCCCTGCCGGGACAGTTAGCGGGGAACTATGGCTACACCTTC | TRBV28 | NA | TRBJ1-2 | TRBD1
CASSLRSEQYF | TGTGCCAGCAGTTTGCGATCCGAGCAGTACTTC | TRBV12-3/TRBV12-4 | NA | TRBJ2-7 | NA
CASSGLEAYNEQFF | TGTGCCAGCTCGGGACTAGAGGCCTACAATGAGCAGTTCTTC | TRBV27 | NA | TRBJ2-1 | TRBD2
CASSRTSNTGELFF | TGCGCCAGCAGTCGGACGTCGAACACCGGGGAGCTGTTTTTT | TRBV23-1 | NA | TRBJ2-2 | NA
CASSLGTGNTIYF | TGCGCCAGCAGCCTGGGTACGGGAAACACCATATATTTT | TRBV4-1 | NA | TRBJ1-3 | NA
CASSQPYVGSSGNTIYF | TGTGCCAGCAGCCAGCCTTATGTAGGTTCTTCTGGAAACACCATATATTTT | TRBV7-9 | once | TRBJ1-3 | NA
CASSHLRSKAYEQYF | TGTGCCAGCAGCCATCTCAGGAGTAAGGCCTACGAGCAGTACTTC | TRBV3-1/TRBV3-2 | NA | TRBJ2-7 | NA
CASSPTSGSYNEQFF | TGTGCCAGCAGCCCCACTAGCGGGAGCTACAATGAGCAGTTCTTC | TRBV6-4 | NA | TRBJ2-1 | TRBD2
CASSFFGTEAFF | TGCGCCAGCAGCTTTTTCGGGACTGAAGCTTTCTTT | TRBV5-1 | few | TRBJ1-1 | NA